This entry lists 28 T cell receptor beta chains sequenced from one sample in a study of cytomegalovirus exposure and HLA in healthy donors. The primer mix had 60 Vbeta and 13 Jbeta primers. The protocol was immunoSEQ multiplex PCR, while the TCRdb copy is restricted to in-frame clones and leaves out a portion. This table has roughly 140,000 clones, approximately 84% appearing once. The sample consisted of PBMCs. These receptors all stem from a woman younger than 35 in good health and CMV-seronegative.

The J gene is TRBJ2-7, the V gene TRBV9, with 9 nucleotides matching TRBD1. With V trimmed by 4 bases and J by 6 bases, 14 bases remained unmatched. The CDR3 has 16 amino acids. Germline loops: CDR1 SGDLS, CDR2 YYNGEE. The CDR3: CASSPLSGQGFSEQYF. Written as DNA, the CDR3 is TGTGCCAGCAGCCCGCTCTCCGGACAGGGGTTTTCCGAGCAGTACTTC.

The chain is built from TRBV29-1 and TRBJ2-1, with no clear D. V lost 4 bases and J lost 1, with 5 bases in between. The CDR3 consists of 12 residues. Per the germline V gene, CDR1 is SQVTM and CDR2 is ANQGSEA. CDR3 amino acids: CSVALSYNEQFF. The CDR3, as DNA: TGCAGCGTTGCCCTTTCCTACAATGAGCAGTTCTTC.

This clone appeared a single time. The rearrangement joins TRBV7-9 to TRBJ1-3, with TRBD1 matching 7 bases. V shed 4 bases and J 11 bases; nucleotides not matched to a gene: 11. CDR1 and CDR2 (germline): SEHNR, FQNEAQ (reference sequence). CDR3 length equals 14 residues. CDR3 sequence reads: CASSWGTVRMPIYF. CDR3 nucleotides: TGTGCCAGCAGCTGGGGGACAGTGAGGATGCCCATATATTTT.

CDR3 DNA: TGTGCCAGCAGCCACCCCCAAGGAAGGGGCCGGCAGACCCAGTACTTC. This codes for CASSHPQGRGRQTQYF. The chain combines TRBV2 with TRBJ2-5, with a possible D match to TRBD1 (5 bases). Germline V CDR1 and CDR2: SNHLY, FYNNEI. The CDR3 extends over 16 amino acids. Trimming removed 6 bases at V and 6 bases at J, with 23 bases between.

The CDR3 sequence: CASSYSGNEKLFF. The CDR3, as DNA: TGTGCCAGCAGTTACTCCGGTAATGAAAAACTGTTTTTT. The V gene is TRBV6-5, the J gene TRBJ1-4; the D is unclear. This CDR3 is built from 13 residues. The V end was cut by 0 bases, the J end by 4 bases, with 3 bases between. The germline V gene encodes CDR1 MNHEY and CDR2 SVGAGI.

This chain joins TRBV18 and TRBJ2-7; TRBD1 is a possible D gene (6 bases). There are 15 residues in the CDR3. Germline loops: CDR1 KGHSH, CDR2 LQKENI. Trimming pared 1 base from V and 2 bases from J, leaving 12 bases between. The CDR3 DNA reads as TGTGCCAGCTCACCACGGGAACAGGGTCCCTACGAGCAGTACTTC. Translated, it gives CASSPREQGPYEQYF.

The J gene is TRBJ1-1, the V gene TRBV18; 8 bases fit TRBD1. CDR3 size: 15 residues. The trim removed 3 bases at V and 1 base at J, leaving 4 bases unmatched. The germline CDR1 and CDR2 sequences are KGHSH and LQKENI. CDR3 residues: CASSPRDRTNTEAFF. CDR3 DNA sequence: TGTGCCAGCTCACCTCGGGACAGGACGAACACTGAAGCTTTCTTT.

V and J are TRBV6-5 and TRBJ2-5; TRBD2 aligns across 12 bases. Germline CDR1 MNHEY, CDR2 SVGAGI. This CDR3 has 16 residues. With 2 bases clipped from V and 2 bases from J, the junction kept 3 bases outside the gene matches. Here the CDR3 DNA reads TGTGCCAGCAGTTACACGACTAGCGGGGGTCAAGAGACCCAGTACTTC. It is translated as CASSYTTSGGQETQYF.

The V call is TRBV7-2, the J call TRBJ2-5; no firm D call. The germline V gene encodes CDR1 SGHTA and CDR2 FQGNSA. V was pared by 5 bases and J by 7 bases, with 14 bases between. This CDR3 comprises 13 residues. The CDR3: CASSPTTDRTQYF. The CDR3 nucleotides read TGTGCCAGCAGCCCCACGACTGATCGGACCCAGTACTTC.

The J gene is TRBJ2-7, the V gene TRBV27, with no clear D. The CDR3 spans 14 residues. V lost 7 bases, J lost 2 bases, and 15 bases lay in between. Germline CDR1 reads MNHEY; CDR2 reads SMNVEV (reference sequence). CDR3 residues: CASNLTRGAYEQYF. The CDR3 nucleotides are TGTGCCAGCAACCTCACGAGAGGAGCCTACGAGCAGTACTTC.

The genes are TRBV5-1 and TRBJ1-5; TRBD1 might be the D (6 bases). The ends were cut back, 4 bases at V and 7 bases at J, with 15 bases in the middle. Looked up from germline, CDR1 is SGHRS and CDR2 is YFSETQ. The CDR3 has 14 amino acids. The DNA of the CDR3 is TGCGCCAGCAGCCCCCAGGGGCGGGGGCAGCCCCAGCATTTT. Translated, it gives CASSPQGRGQPQHF. The full variable domain, with the rest looked up from reference TRBV5-1 and TRBJ1-5, is KAGVTQTPRYLIKTRGQQVTLSCSPISGHRSVSWYQQTPGQGLQFLFEYFSETQRNKGNFPGRFSGRQFSNSRSEMNVSTLELGDSALYLCASSPQGRGQPQHFGDGTRLSIL.

This sequence joins TRBV19 and TRBJ1-5, with D maybe TRBD1 (6 bases). CDR1 is LNHDA, CDR2 SQIVND, per germline (reference sequence). This CDR3 region has 14 residues. The V gene lost 5 bases and the J gene lost 7 bases, with 15 bases spanning the gap. The CDR3 loop is CASSPPGVYQPQHF. Here the CDR3 DNA reads TGTGCCAGTAGTCCCCCAGGGGTTTACCAGCCCCAGCATTTT.

The CDR3 sequence: CASSEFAGARGSTDTQYF. Here the CDR3 DNA reads TGTGCCAGCAGTGAATTTGCGGGAGCCCGGGGTAGCACAGATACGCAGTATTTT. J is TRBJ2-3 and V is TRBV6-1; 7 positions agree with TRBD2. The CDR3 spans 18 residues. Trimming removed 2 bases from V and 0 bases from J; junction bases left unmatched: 11. CDR1 and CDR2 from the germline V gene are MNHNS and SASEGT.

The genes are TRBV9 and TRBJ1-3; 9 bases fit TRBD1. The ends lost 1 base at V and 8 bases at J; junction bases unmatched: 10. CDR1 is SGDLS, CDR2 YYNGEE, per germline. The CDR3 covers 16 residues. The CDR3, as DNA: TGTGCCAGCAGCGTAACCCCCGGGACAGGGTTGGACACCATATATTTT. This translates into CASSVTPGTGLDTIYF.

This chain joins TRBV6-5 and TRBJ1-3; possibly TRBD1 for D (6 bases). Germline loops: CDR1 MNHEY, CDR2 SVGAGI. Trimming removed 6 bases at V and 1 base at J, with 10 bases between. This CDR3 has 14 residues. CDR3 in amino acids: CASRRQESGNTIYF. The CDR3 nucleotides read TGTGCCAGCAGGAGACAGGAGTCTGGAAACACCATATATTTT.

As regards this clone: Within the sample, other DNA sequences also encode this same CDR3. The CDR3 is CASSQDRGSNQPQHF. The CDR3 coding sequence is TGTGCCAGCAGCCAAGACCGGGGGAGCAATCAGCCCCAGCATTTT. The gene calls are TRBV4-2 and TRBJ1-5; D possibly corresponds to TRBD1 (5 bases). The V end lost 0 bases, the J end lost 1 base, and 7 bases lay between the germline ends. Per germline, CDR1 LGHNA and CDR2 YNFKEQ. The CDR3 length is 15 residues.

The J gene is TRBJ1-3, the V gene TRBV10-3, with a tentative D call TRBD1 (5 bases). From germline, CDR1 is ENHRY and CDR2 SYGVKD. This CDR3 region has 14 residues. V was trimmed by 10 bases and J by 0 bases, leaving 13 bases between them. CDR3 DNA sequence: TGTGCCACCATCGGAGGGGTCTCTGGAAACACCATATATTTT. Its translation: CATIGGVSGNTIYF.

The chain carries TRBV7-2 and TRBJ2-7; 7 bases map to TRBD1. This CDR3 has 14 residues. Trimming at V came to 1 base and at J to 6 bases, leaving 6 bases not matched to a gene. Germline V gene lookup returns CDR1 SGHTA and CDR2 FQGNSA. CDR3 DNA sequence: TGTGCCAGCAGCTTAGTCGACAGGGCGCCCGAGCAGTACTTC. Protein sequence: CASSLVDRAPEQYF.

V gene TRBV9 combines with J gene TRBJ1-2; D remains ambiguous. The CDR3 covers 14 residues. The ends were cut back, 5 bases at V and 14 bases at J, with 25 bases in the middle. Germline-derived CDR1 and CDR2 are SGDLS and YYNGEE. CDR3 protein: CASRTAGSYLMRTF. CDR3 DNA sequence: TGTGCCAGCAGAACTGCCGGGTCTTACCTTATGAGGACCTTC. Combining the CDR3 with reference TRBV9 and TRBJ1-2 gives the whole variable domain DSGVTQTPKHLITATGQRVTLRCSPRSGDLSVYWYQQSLDQGLQFLIQYYNGEERAKGNILERFSAQQFPDLHSELNLSSLELGDSALYFCASRTAGSYLMRTFGSGTRLTVV.

On this clone: This same CDR3 is encoded by further DNA sequences in the sample. The chain employs TRBV27 and TRBJ1-3; tentatively, D is TRBD1 (5 bases). Germline V gene data show CDR1 as MNHEY and CDR2 as SMNVEV (reference sequence). The CDR3 has 14 residues. The V end lost 3 bases, the J end lost 2 bases, and 8 bases lay between the germline ends. The CDR3 here is CASSFSGPGNTIYF. The DNA of the CDR3 is TGTGCCAGCAGTTTTTCAGGGCCTGGAAACACCATATATTTT.

V gene TRBV2 combines with J gene TRBJ1-2; D might be TRBD1 (5 bases). The V and J ends lost 4 bases and 10 bases respectively, with 13 bases between them. This CDR3 comprises 12 residues. Germline loops: CDR1 SNHLY, CDR2 FYNNEI. The CDR3 DNA sequence: TGTGCCAGCAGTGGACAGACCATCTCCTACACCTTC. It translates to CASSGQTISYTF. Drawing the rest from reference TRBV2 and TRBJ1-2, the complete variable domain is EPEVTQTPSHQVTQMGQEVILRCVPISNHLYFYWYRQILGQKVEFLVSFYNNEISEKSEIFDDQFSVERPDGSNFTLKIRSTKLEDSAMYFCASSGQTISYTFGSGTRLTVV.

The chain joins TRBV14 to TRBJ2-7; a weak D match, TRBD2 (5 bases). The V end lost 3 bases, the J end lost 5 bases, and 11 bases lay between the germline ends. Looked up from germline, CDR1 is SGHDN and CDR2 is FVKESK. This CDR3 spans 13 amino acids. In DNA, the CDR3 is TGTGCCAGCAGCCATCGCGGGTGGCACGAGCAGTACTTC. Encoded protein: CASSHRGWHEQYF.

V gene TRBV7-2 combines with J gene TRBJ1-2; no definite D call. Trimming shortened V by 1 base and J by 7 bases, and 10 bases separated the two germline ends. The CDR3 is made up of 13 amino acids. From germline, CDR1 is SGHTA and CDR2 FQGNSA. CDR3 coding DNA: TGTGCCAGCAGCTTAGGGTCCCACGGTGGCTACACCTTC. The encoded protein is CASSLGSHGGYTF.

This chain links TRBV6-5 with TRBJ2-5, with 10 bases matching TRBD1. V gave up 4 bases and J gave up 5 bases; unmatched junction bases: 4. Germline assignment: CDR1 MNHEY and CDR2 SVGAGI. The CDR3 is 14 residues long. The CDR3 loop reads CASSWDRGSETQYF. The CDR3, as DNA: TGTGCCAGCAGTTGGGACAGGGGATCGGAGACCCAGTACTTC.

V gene TRBV15 combines with J gene TRBJ2-2; 8 bases are shared with TRBD1. Germline CDR1 and CDR2: LNHNV and YYDKDF (reference sequence). After removal of 3 bases from V and 1 base from J, the junction contained 4 bases not matched to a gene. CDR3 length: 16 residues. CDR3 coding DNA: TGTGCCACCAGCAGGGCCGGGACAGGGAACACCGGGGAGCTGTTTTTT. Its protein product is CATSRAGTGNTGELFF.

V gene TRBV5-4 combines with J gene TRBJ2-1; 15 nucleotides agree with TRBD2. This CDR3 region has 16 residues. The germline V gene has CDR1 SGHNT and CDR2 YYREEE (reference sequence). Losses at the gene ends were 4 bases for V and 8 bases for J; bases not matched to a gene: 7. The CDR3 sequence is CASSGRTSGGADEQFF. CDR3 DNA: TGTGCCAGCAGCGGAAGGACTAGCGGGGGGGCCGATGAGCAGTTCTTC.

This chain joins TRBV30 and TRBJ1-3, with 7 bases that match TRBD1. Germline loops: CDR1 GTSNPN, CDR2 SVGIG (reference sequence). Unmatched junction bases numbered 6, after V lost 0 bases and J lost 4 bases. The length of the CDR3 is 15 residues. Written as DNA, the CDR3 is TGTGCCTGGAGTGTGAAGGGGGCACTCGGAAACACCATATATTTT. Translated: CAWSVKGALGNTIYF.

This clone appeared a few times. This chain joins TRBV27 and TRBJ2-1; weak D call: TRBD2 (6 bases). The length of the CDR3 is 15 residues. V was shortened by 3 bases and J by 4 bases, with 13 bases between the two germline ends. Germline V gives CDR1 MNHEY, CDR2 SMNVEV (reference sequence). The CDR3 sequence is CASSFWVAEYNEQFF. The CDR3 DNA reads as TGTGCCAGCAGTTTTTGGGTAGCGGAATACAATGAGCAGTTCTTC.